The 23 T cell receptor beta chains reported below all come from one sample, sequenced in a study of blood T cell repertoires in COVID-19. Clones were sequenced by immunoSEQ multiplex PCR, and TCRdb holds only the in-frame ones, with some missing. The sample lists 40,000 to 50,000 clones, around 83% occurring once. The sequencing input was PBMCs or T cells enriched from blood (not recorded which). The receptor source for this set is a woman aged 50 to 60 who had recovered from COVID-19.

In its sample, this clone was seen a few times. This chain connects TRBV5-1 to TRBJ1-4, with D possibly matching TRBD1 (6 bases). V lost 0 bases and J lost 8, with 11 bases in between. Looked up from germline, CDR1 is SGHRS and CDR2 is YFSETQ. This CDR3 region has 14 residues. The CDR3 sequence: CASSLVQGQEKLFF. In DNA form, the CDR3 reads TGCGCCAGCAGCTTGGTACAGGGACAAGAAAAACTGTTTTTT.

The CDR3 region has the DNA TGTGCCAGCAGCGTAGGAGGGGGGGCTAAGTACGGAAACACCATATATTTT. Encoded protein: CASSVGGGAKYGNTIYF. The genes are TRBV9 and TRBJ1-3; D may be TRBD1 (6 bases). Trimming took 0 bases from V and 4 from J, leaving 17 bases between them. The germline V gene has CDR1 SGDLS and CDR2 YYNGEE. This CDR3 is 17 amino acids long.

The chain joins TRBV7-3 to TRBJ2-2; 11 bases align to TRBD2. Germline V gene data show CDR1 as SGHTA and CDR2 as FQGTGA. V lost 5 bases, J lost 2 bases, and 13 bases stayed unmatched. This CDR3 spans 19 amino acids. CDR3 amino acids: CASSPMGLAGGINTGELFF. The CDR3 DNA reads as TGTGCCAGCAGCCCCATGGGTCTAGCGGGGGGCATCAACACCGGGGAGCTGTTTTTT.

This rearrangement joins TRBV19 to TRBJ1-1, with 8 bases that match TRBD1. The CDR3 spans 13 residues. J gave up 0 bases and V 10 bases, and 4 bases lay outside the gene matches. CDR1 is LNHDA, CDR2 SQIVND, per germline (reference sequence). Here the CDR3 DNA reads TGTGCCACGGAGACAGGGGTGAACACTGAAGCTTTCTTT. It encodes CATETGVNTEAFF. Complete variable domain (other parts from reference TRBV19 and TRBJ1-1): DGGITQSPKYLFRKEGQNVTLSCEQNLNHDAMYWYRQDPGQGLRLIYYSQIVNDFQKGDIAEGYSVSREKKESFPLTVTSAQKNPTAFYLCATETGVNTEAFFGQGTRLTVV.

V and J are TRBV27 and TRBJ2-5, with 7 bases identical to TRBD1. The CDR3 covers 13 residues. J was trimmed by 7 bases and V by 2 bases; bases with no gene match: 4. Germline assignment: CDR1 MNHEY and CDR2 SMNVEV (reference sequence). The CDR3 bases are TGTGCCAGCAGTTTAGAACAGGGGTCGACCCAGTACTTC. This encodes CASSLEQGSTQYF.

The chain uses TRBV5-5 and TRBJ2-7; D not certain. In germline, CDR1 is SGHKS, CDR2 YYEKEE (reference sequence). V lost 4 bases, J lost 6 bases, and 23 bases lay in between. This CDR3 contains 16 residues. The CDR3: CASSPRPFGSEAEQYF. CDR3 DNA sequence: TGTGCCAGCAGCCCGCGTCCTTTCGGGTCCGAGGCCGAGCAGTACTTC.

The chain has TRBV30 and TRBJ1-6, with a weak D call TRBD1 (5 bases). V lost 4 bases, J lost 7 bases, and 14 bases lay in between. This CDR3 contains 14 residues. Germline lookup yields CDR1 GTSNPN and CDR2 SVGIG (reference sequence). The CDR3 DNA sequence: TGTGCCTGGAATATAGGGACTAGGAATTCACCCCTCCACTTT. This sequence encodes CAWNIGTRNSPLHF.

CDR3 residues: CASSQRSAREKLFF. DNA of the CDR3: TGTGCCAGCTCGCAACGGTCCGCGCGTGAAAAACTGTTTTTT. The V call is TRBV18, the J call TRBJ1-4; D unclear. The CDR3 runs to 14 residues. In germline, CDR1 is KGHSH, CDR2 LQKENI. V dropped 6 bases and J dropped 7 bases, with 15 bases sitting between them.

The rearrangement uses TRBV3-1 (or the pseudogene TRBV3-2) and TRBJ2-5, with D possibly matching TRBD2 (5 bases). CDR3 length equals 15 residues. The V end was cut by 1 base, the J end by 4 bases, with 13 bases between. Per the germline V gene, CDR1 is LGHDT and CDR2 is YNNKEL (reference sequence). In DNA form, the CDR3 reads TGTGCCAGCAGCCAAGTCCTTAGCGCTATAGAGACCCAGTACTTC. Translation: CASSQVLSAIETQYF.

This sequence joins TRBV10-3 and TRBJ2-7; a weak D match, TRBD2 (6 bases). CDR3 size: 15 residues. Looked up from germline, CDR1 is ENHRY and CDR2 is SYGVKD. With 4 bases removed from V and 0 bases from J, the gap between germline ends came to 13 bases. CDR3 nucleotide sequence: TGTGCCATCAGTGCTCCGGTGGGGGGCTCCTACGAGCAGTACTTC. Translated, it gives CAISAPVGGSYEQYF.

The chain recombines TRBV7-6 with TRBJ2-1; 8 nucleotides align to TRBD2. V lost 6 bases, J lost 7 bases, and 11 bases stayed unmatched. The CDR3 length is 15 residues. Germline CDR1 is SGHVS and CDR2 is FNYEAQ. DNA for the CDR3: TGTGCCAGCAGTTACAATGGACTAGCTTCTAATGAGCAGTTCTTC. Translation gives CASSYNGLASNEQFF.

This clone was found once. This sequence joins TRBV4-2 and TRBJ1-2; 9 positions agree with TRBD1. The junction had 9 bases not matched to a gene; V was cut back by 1 base and J by 3 bases. CDR3 length: 17 amino acids. CDR1 LGHNA and CDR2 YNFKEQ come from the germline V gene. The CDR3 nucleotides read TGTGCCAGCAGCCAAGGCGGGACAGGGTTCGATTACTATGGCTACACCTTC. It encodes CASSQGGTGFDYYGYTF.

The CDR3, as DNA: TGTGCCAGCAGTTACGGGGGGGCGAGCAATCAGCCCCAGCATTTT. This gives the protein CASSYGGASNQPQHF. The chain joins TRBV6-2 or TRBV6-3 to TRBJ1-5; tentatively, D is TRBD1 (6 bases). Trimming removed 2 bases at V and 1 base at J, with 9 bases between. Germline loops: CDR1 MNHEY, CDR2 SVGEGT. There are 15 residues in the CDR3.

This clone was detected a few times. The chain joins TRBV2 to TRBJ2-2; D uncertain. The CDR3 is 14 residues long. Germline V gene lookup returns CDR1 SNHLY and CDR2 FYNNEI. V was cut by 5 bases and J by 0 bases, with 7 bases left in between. The CDR3 reads CASSQRANTGELFF. The CDR3 nucleotides read TGTGCCAGCAGTCAGCGAGCGAACACCGGGGAGCTGTTTTTT.

V is TRBV6-5 and J is TRBJ1-2; possibly TRBD1 for D (5 bases). V was cut by 8 bases and J by 6 bases, with 19 bases left in between. The length of the CDR3 is 14 residues. CDR1 MNHEY and CDR2 SVGAGI come from the germline V gene. The CDR3 region is CASRRDAGRHGYTF. In DNA form, the CDR3 reads TGTGCCAGCCGAAGAGACGCAGGGCGGCATGGCTACACCTTC.

V is TRBV7-8 and J is TRBJ1-4, with 9 bases aligning to TRBD1. V dropped 5 bases and J dropped 8; count of bases not matched to a gene: 18. CDR1 and CDR2 (germline): SGHVS, FQNEAQ. The CDR3 consists of 18 residues. CDR3 bases: TGTGCCAGCAGCAGCCAACCGGGACAGGGAGGCGTAGGAGAAAAACTGTTTTTT. Its protein is CASSSQPGQGGVGEKLFF.

The gene calls are TRBV4-1 and TRBJ2-7, with TRBD2 identical over 8 bases. The CDR3 covers 16 residues. V was clipped by 0 bases and J by 2 bases; unmatched bases: 6. In germline, CDR1 is MGHRA, CDR2 YSYEKL. The CDR3 spells CASSQEGAGLAYEQYF. CDR3 bases: TGCGCCAGCAGCCAAGAAGGCGCGGGACTAGCCTACGAGCAGTACTTC.

The chain has TRBV4-1 and TRBJ2-5; 10 nucleotides match TRBD1. This CDR3 is 15 amino acids long. Germline V lookup: CDR1 MGHRA, CDR2 YSYEKL. With 3 bases clipped from V and 4 bases from J, the junction kept 5 bases outside the gene matches. CDR3 loop: CASSQTGGSRETQYF. The CDR3 DNA reads TGCGCCAGCAGCCAGACAGGGGGCAGTAGAGAGACCCAGTACTTC.

The rearrangement uses TRBV6-5 and TRBJ1-5; TRBD1 is a possible D gene (5 bases). Trimming stripped 7 bases from V and 7 bases from J, with 20 bases between. The V gene's germline CDR1 is MNHEY and CDR2 SVGAGI. The CDR3 is 15 amino acids. The CDR3 DNA follows: TGTGCCAGCACCCAAGGGGTGGGTGGCACGCAGCCCCAGCATTTT. Its translation: CASTQGVGGTQPQHF.

The gene calls are TRBV5-1 and TRBJ2-7, with TRBD1 identical over 7 bases. This CDR3 is 14 amino acids long. Germline values: CDR1 SGHRS, CDR2 YFSETQ. Trimming took 3 bases from V and 2 from J; bases not matched to a gene: 5. The CDR3 nucleotides are TGCGCCAGCAGCTCCCGGGACAGCGCCTACGAGCAGTACTTC. Amino acids: CASSSRDSAYEQYF.

The chain employs TRBV28 and TRBJ1-1; D uncertain. V gave up 8 bases and J gave up 7 bases, with 17 bases separating them. The CDR3 contains 13 residues. CDR1 and CDR2 from the germline V gene are MDHEN and SYDVKM. The CDR3 region is CASCHRGGIEAFF. CDR3 in DNA: TGTGCCAGCTGTCATCGGGGAGGAATTGAAGCTTTCTTT.

This chain uses TRBV5-1 with TRBJ2-2; possible D gene TRBD2, 5 bases. V gave up 4 bases and J gave up 7 bases, with 17 bases separating them. The CDR3 contains 15 residues. In germline, CDR1 is SGHRS, CDR2 YFSETQ. The CDR3 here is CASSLGSFEGGELFF. The CDR3 bases are TGCGCCAGCAGCCTAGGCTCGTTTGAGGGCGGGGAGCTGTTTTTT.

This clone has more than one count but fewer than ten. The V call is TRBV19, the J call TRBJ1-5; possibly TRBD1 for D (5 bases). This CDR3 has 14 amino acids. Per germline, CDR1 LNHDA and CDR2 SQIVND (reference sequence). Trimming shortened V by 5 bases and J by 4 bases, and 12 bases separated the two germline ends. Here the CDR3 DNA reads TGTGCCAGTAGTCAACGGCGGGGGAATCAGCCCCAGCATTTT. Amino acids: CASSQRRGNQPQHF.